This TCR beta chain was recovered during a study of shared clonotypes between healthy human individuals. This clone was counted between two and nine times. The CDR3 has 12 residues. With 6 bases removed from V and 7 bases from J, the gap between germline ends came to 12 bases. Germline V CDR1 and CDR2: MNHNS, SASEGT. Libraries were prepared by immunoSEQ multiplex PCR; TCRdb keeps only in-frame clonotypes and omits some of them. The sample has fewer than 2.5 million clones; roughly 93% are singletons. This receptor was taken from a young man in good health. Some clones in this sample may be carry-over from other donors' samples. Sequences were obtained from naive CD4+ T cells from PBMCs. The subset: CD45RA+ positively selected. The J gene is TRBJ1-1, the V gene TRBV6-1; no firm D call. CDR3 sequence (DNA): TGTGCCAGCAGCCGAACGGTGTTTGAAGCTTTCTTT. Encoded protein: CASSRTVFEAFF.